This T cell receptor (beta chain) emerged from a study of beta chain features in type 1 diabetes. The CDR3 contains 12 residues. V lost 2 bases and J 8 bases, leaving 10 bases between the germline ends. Germline V gene sequence: CDR1 SGHDT, CDR2 YYEEEE. The authors reverse transcribed all of the isolated RNA, so sequencing captured expressed TCRB transcripts. Method: immunoSEQ multiplex PCR; TCRdb's copy keeps in-frame clones and lacks some. The sample lists roughly 350,000 clones; 8.5% to 10% were seen once. On this clone itself: No antigen is known for it.

Points from the study as a whole: All four CD4+ subsets of Type 1 diabetes patients contained TCRB CDR3s that were moderately but significantly shorter.

This sequence originates from a man aged 25-45 years with type 1 diabetes. Sequencing was carried out using central memory CD4+ T cells from blood. The chain is built from TRBV5-6 and TRBJ1-1; D remains ambiguous. The chain's CDR3 is CASSFVGKEAFF. The DNA of the CDR3 is TGTGCCAGCAGCTTCGTGGGGAAAGAAGCTTTCTTT.